This T cell receptor beta chain was documented in a study of beta chain features in type 1 diabetes. Study as a whole: The patient and healthy donor groups were comparable for age, gender and cell yields.

The study, taken as a whole, reports: Since sequencing was performed on cDNA, cells with high TCR expression could be over-represented. Type 1 diabetes patients had TCRB CDR3s that were shorter (moderately but significantly so) in all four CD4+ subsets.

The entirety of the isolated RNA underwent reverse transcription, so expressed TCRB transcripts were sequenced. Profiled with immunoSEQ multiplex PCR; TCRdb holds only in-frame clones, not every one. The sample holds more than 250,000 clones; 15% are singletons and the top ten take roughly 0.015%. About this clone: The antigen is undetermined.

Sorting with CD45RO/CCR7/CD25/CD127/CD95/CD27 yielded naive, central memory, regulatory and stem-like memory CD4+ cells. Germline loops: CDR1 MNHNS, CDR2 SASEGT. The ends were cut back, 4 bases at V and 2 bases at J, with 9 bases in the middle. The CDR3 covers 15 residues. Sequenced input: naive CD4+ T cells from blood. The chain recombines TRBV6-1 with TRBJ2-6, with D maybe TRBD1 (6 bases). The TCR was taken from a man younger than 35 with type 1 diabetes. The CDR3 protein is CASSAGQAGANVLTF. The CDR3, as DNA: TGTGCCAGCAGTGCGGGACAAGCTGGGGCCAACGTCCTGACTTTC.